Presented here are 26 T cell receptor beta chains from one specimen sequenced in a study of T cells in Graves' hyperthyroidism and ophthalmopathy. From RNA transcripts, TCR beta CDR3 regions were amplified. First-round RT-PCR of the TCR CDR3 relied on the HTBI primer set. TCRdb passed the multiplex PCR reads through MiXCR, listing each CDR3 protein once. Here the sample spans roughly 280,000 distinct CDR3 sequences, 15% to 20% being singletons. The specimen was blood. These TCRs come from a woman aged 55-75 years with Graves' ophthalmopathy.

This clonotype has at least ten counts. This rearrangement joins TRBV2 to TRBJ1-6; a weak D match, TRBD1 (6 bases). Germline CDR1 SNHLY, CDR2 FYNNEI. V lost 5 bases and J lost 12, with 14 bases in between. CDR3 length: 13 residues. CDR3 coding DNA: TGTGCCAGCAGTCGACAGGCCGAAGGACCCCTCCACTTT. This encodes CASSRQAEGPLHF.

This clonotype was seen at least ten times. CDR3 sequence reads: CASSHPSTDTQYF. The CDR3 bases are TGTGCCAGCAGCCATCCTAGCACAGATACGCAGTATTTT. V gene TRBV7-2 combines with J gene TRBJ2-3; D gene unclear. Germline CDR1 reads SGHTA; CDR2 reads FQGNSA. V was trimmed by 5 bases and J by 0 bases, leaving 6 bases between them. The CDR3 spans 13 residues.

This clonotype has ten or more counts. The chain recombines TRBV6-1 with TRBJ1-4; TRBD1 matches at 7 bases. This CDR3 has 18 amino acids. Germline trimming cut 1 base from V and 5 bases from J; bases unmatched to any gene: 13. CDR1 and CDR2 from the germline V gene are MNHNS and SASEGT. CDR3 DNA sequence: TGTGCCAGCAGTGAAGAGCCTGGGTTGGGGACAGCGAATGAAAAACTGTTTTTT. This encodes CASSEEPGLGTANEKLFF.

The chain is built from TRBV29-1 and TRBJ1-2; unclear D gene. This CDR3 contains 12 residues. Germline values: CDR1 SQVTM, CDR2 ANQGSEA. Trimming left V 1 base short and J 3 bases short, with 6 bases between. CDR3: CSVEADDYGYTF. For the CDR3, the DNA is TGCAGCGTTGAAGCGGACGACTATGGCTACACCTTC.

This chain uses TRBV6-1 with TRBJ1-5; D not resolved. Germline V CDR1 and CDR2: MNHNS, SASEGT. The CDR3 covers 12 residues. Deletions cut 5 bases from V and 6 bases from J, with 8 bases between. This CDR3 reads CASSTSGQPQHF. The CDR3, as DNA: TGTGCCAGCAGTACCTCGGGTCAGCCCCAGCATTTT.

In its sample, this clonotype was seen many times. The chain uses TRBV5-1 and TRBJ2-7; 9 bases fit TRBD1. The CDR3 length is 15 residues. Trimming took 2 bases from V and 5 from J; bases not matched to a gene: 8. CDR1 and CDR2 (germline): SGHRS, YFSETQ. CDR3 sequence (DNA): TGCGCCAGCAGCTTACCGGGACAGGGTAGACACGAGCAGTACTTC. The encoded protein is CASSLPGQGRHEQYF.

This clonotype was counted many times. The chain has TRBV11-2 and TRBJ2-1; unclear D gene. V was shortened by 5 bases and J by 5 bases, with 4 bases between the two germline ends. The length of the CDR3 is 11 residues. From germline, CDR1 is SGHAT and CDR2 FQNNGV. CDR3 protein: CASSRDNEQFF. In DNA, the CDR3 is TGTGCCAGCAGCCGAGACAATGAGCAGTTCTTC.

A single count supports this clonotype. V gene TRBV7-2 combines with J gene TRBJ1-2; D is ambiguous. Germline V gene lookup returns CDR1 SGHTA and CDR2 FQGNSA. The CDR3 length is 15 residues. Trimming cost V 0 bases and J 5 bases, with 13 bases left between them. The CDR3 DNA follows: TGTGCCAGCAGCTTAGCGCTTGACCCGAATTATGGCTACACCTTC. Encoded protein: CASSLALDPNYGYTF.

This clonotype has more than one count but fewer than ten. This sequence joins TRBV29-1 and TRBJ2-7, with 9 bases fitting TRBD2. Germline CDR1 SQVTM, CDR2 ANQGSEA. This CDR3 is 15 amino acids long. The V gene end was trimmed by 5 bases and the J gene end by 2 bases; junction bases not matched to a gene: 10. The CDR3 region has the DNA TGCAGCGTTAGAAGCGGGAGGCCCCCTACCTACGAGCAGTACTTC. Its protein is CSVRSGRPPTYEQYF.

This clonotype showed up just a few times. The chain carries TRBV4-1 and TRBJ1-5, with D perhaps matching TRBD1 (6 bases). CDR3 length: 14 amino acids. CDR1 is MGHRA and CDR2 is YSYEKL in the germline V gene. Trimming removed 6 bases at V and 3 bases at J, with 12 bases between. CDR3 nucleotide sequence: TGCGCCAGCAGAGCTCCAGGGGTCAATCAGCCCCAGCATTTT. As protein: CASRAPGVNQPQHF.

This clonotype was observed many times. The chain combines TRBV2 with TRBJ2-1; no firm D call. The CDR3 covers 15 residues. V shed 6 bases and J shed 5 bases, with 17 bases lying between them. Germline CDR1 SNHLY, CDR2 FYNNEI. CDR3 sequence reads: CASSPRQKENNEQFF. The CDR3 nucleotides read TGTGCCAGCAGCCCGCGCCAAAAGGAGAACAATGAGCAGTTCTTC.

The CDR3 spells CSGLAWEISSSYNEQFF. As DNA, the CDR3 is TGCAGCGGCCTCGCGTGGGAGATATCGAGCTCCTACAATGAGCAGTTCTTC. V gene TRBV29-1 combines with J gene TRBJ2-1; perhaps TRBD2 as D (5 bases). V lost 7 bases and J 0 bases, leaving 22 bases between the germline ends. The V gene's germline CDR1 is SQVTM and CDR2 ANQGSEA. CDR3 length: 17 residues.

This clonotype was counted at least ten times. V is TRBV5-1 and J is TRBJ1-4; D possibly corresponds to TRBD1 (5 bases). The germline CDR1 and CDR2 sequences are SGHRS and YFSETQ. The CDR3 is 15 amino acids. V was shortened by 4 bases and J by 5 bases, with 15 bases between the two germline ends. The CDR3, as DNA: TGCGCCAGCAGCCCCGAGGTGGGGCTCAATGAAAAACTGTTTTTT. Amino acid sequence: CASSPEVGLNEKLFF.

J is TRBJ2-2 and V is TRBV11-2, with 9 bases matching TRBD1. The CDR3 extends over 16 amino acids. CDR1 is SGHAT and CDR2 is FQNNGV in the germline V gene. The V gene end was trimmed by 5 bases and the J gene end by 3 bases; junction bases not matched to a gene: 7. As DNA, the CDR3 is TGTGCCAGCAGCCAACTCCGGACAGGGGACACCGGGGAGCTGTTTTTT. As protein: CASSQLRTGDTGELFF.

This clonotype has only a few counts. One end of the junction varies from germline; a read error may be responsible. The chain combines TRBV7-9 with TRBJ2-1; 14 bases align to TRBD2. Germline loops: CDR1 SEHNR, CDR2 FQNEAQ (reference sequence). The CDR3 covers 16 residues. CDR3 nucleotides: TGTACCAGCAGCCCGGGGACTAGCGGGAGACACAATGAGCAGTTCTTC. Translation gives CTSSPGTSGRHNEQFF.

This clonotype occurred many times. The chain is built from TRBV11-3 and TRBJ2-2; TRBD1 matches 8 bases. With 1 base clipped from V and 5 bases from J, the junction kept 3 bases outside the gene matches. Germline CDR1 and CDR2: SGHNT and YENEEA. This CDR3 comprises 15 residues. The DNA for the CDR3 is TGTGCCAGCAGCTTAGGACAGGGGCCAACCGGGGAGCTGTTTTTT. Translated: CASSLGQGPTGELFF.

This clonotype was picked up many times. The J gene is TRBJ2-1, the V gene TRBV11-2; D possibly corresponds to TRBD2 (6 bases). V lost 3 bases, J lost 1 base, and 7 bases lay in between. CDR1 is SGHAT and CDR2 is FQNNGV in the germline V gene. The CDR3 contains 14 residues. The CDR3 sequence: CASSFRGSYNEQFF. The CDR3 nucleotides are TGTGCCAGCAGCTTCCGGGGGTCCTACAATGAGCAGTTCTTC.

In its sample, this clonotype ranks as large. The chain combines TRBV5-8 with TRBJ2-2; the match to TRBD2 covers 8 bases. CDR3 size: 15 residues. J was trimmed by 0 bases and V by 3 bases; bases with no gene match: 1. Germline lookup yields CDR1 SGHTS and CDR2 YDEGEE. The CDR3 nucleotides are TGTGCCAGCAGCTCGACTAGCGCGAACACCGGGGAGCTGTTTTTT. Encoded protein: CASSSTSANTGELFF.

This clonotype was seen many times. V usage is TRBV4-1 and J usage is TRBJ1-2; perhaps TRBD1 as D (6 bases). Germline V CDR1 and CDR2: MGHRA, YSYEKL. This CDR3 contains 15 residues. V was cut by 0 bases and J by 8 bases, with 16 bases left in between. CDR3 sequence (DNA): TGCGCCAGCAGCCAAGATCATCCGGGGGCTGAAGGCTACACCTTC. Protein: CASSQDHPGAEGYTF.

This clonotype has a count of ten or more. The genes are TRBV28 and TRBJ1-4; D call uncertain. Germline CDR1 reads MDHEN; CDR2 reads SYDVKM. The V end was cut by 7 bases, the J end by 0 bases, with 12 bases between. This CDR3 region has 15 residues. The CDR3 region is CASNIRGATNEKLFF. The CDR3 region has the DNA TGTGCCAGCAACATTCGGGGAGCAACTAATGAAAAACTGTTTTTT.

This clonotype has a count of ten or more. The chain has TRBV18 and TRBJ2-3; D unresolved. Germline V gene sequence: CDR1 KGHSH, CDR2 LQKENI. The length of the CDR3 is 13 residues. V was clipped by 5 bases and J by 1 base, with 7 bases between them. The CDR3 nucleotides read TGTGCCAGCTCAGATGGTGGCACAGATACGCAGTATTTT. It is translated as CASSDGGTDTQYF.

The chain has TRBV7-6 and TRBJ1-6; 11 bases map to TRBD1. This CDR3 spans 15 amino acids. In germline, CDR1 is SGHVS, CDR2 FNYEAQ. V lost 4 bases and J lost 7; bases outside the gene matches: 3. The CDR3 DNA is TGTGCCAGCAGCTCCGGACAGGGGGCCAATTCACCCCTCCACTTT. Translation: CASSSGQGANSPLHF.

The sample holds a few counts of this clonotype. The chain has TRBV4-1 and TRBJ2-2; 7 nucleotides match TRBD1. CDR1 MGHRA and CDR2 YSYEKL come from the germline V gene. V shed 2 bases, J shed 7 bases, and the junction held 7 bases outside the gene matches. The CDR3 has 15 amino acids. The CDR3 region has the DNA TGCGCCAGCAGCCAACGCGGACAGGTGAACGGGGAGCTGTTTTTT. Protein sequence: CASSQRGQVNGELFF.

This clonotype has at least ten counts. The V call is TRBV11-1, the J call TRBJ2-7; D is unclear. In germline, CDR1 is SGHAT, CDR2 FQDESV (reference sequence). This CDR3 contains 14 residues. V lost 5 bases and J 1 base, leaving 12 bases between the germline ends. CDR3 bases: TGTGCCAGCAGCAAGGATTGGGGATCCTACGAGCAGTACTTC. Amino acid sequence: CASSKDWGSYEQYF.

This clonotype was seen many times. V usage is TRBV5-1 and J usage is TRBJ2-5, with D unresolved. Germline loops: CDR1 SGHRS, CDR2 YFSETQ. Between the trimmed V and J ends, which lost 4 bases and 1 base, there was a span of 8 bases. There are 13 residues in the CDR3. CDR3 DNA sequence: TGCGCCAGCAGCCGGATTCTCCAAGAGACCCAGTACTTC. Amino acid sequence: CASSRILQETQYF.

This clonotype has ten or more counts. V and J are TRBV28 and TRBJ2-7; 15 bases are a match to TRBD2. Germline V gene data show CDR1 as MDHEN and CDR2 as SYDVKM. This CDR3 comprises 18 residues. V gave up 7 bases and J gave up 1 base; unmatched junction bases: 11. CDR3 sequence (DNA): TGTGCCAGCAACCCCGGACTAGCGGGAGGGCAGTCTTCCTACGAGCAGTACTTC. Protein product: CASNPGLAGGQSSYEQYF.